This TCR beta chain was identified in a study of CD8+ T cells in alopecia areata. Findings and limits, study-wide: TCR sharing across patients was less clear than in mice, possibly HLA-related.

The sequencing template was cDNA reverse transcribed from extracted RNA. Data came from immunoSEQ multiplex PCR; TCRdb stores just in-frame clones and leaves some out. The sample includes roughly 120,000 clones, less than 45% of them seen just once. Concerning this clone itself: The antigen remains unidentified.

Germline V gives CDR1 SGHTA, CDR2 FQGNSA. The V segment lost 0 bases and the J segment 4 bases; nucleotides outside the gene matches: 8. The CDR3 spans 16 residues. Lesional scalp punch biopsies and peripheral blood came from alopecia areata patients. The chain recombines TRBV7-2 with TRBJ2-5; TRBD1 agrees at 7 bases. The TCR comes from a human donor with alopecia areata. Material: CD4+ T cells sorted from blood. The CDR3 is CASSLAGTGVRETQYF. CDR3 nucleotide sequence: TGTGCCAGCAGCTTAGCGGGAACAGGGGTCAGAGAGACCCAGTACTTC.